The 15 T cell receptor beta chains below all came from one sample that was sequenced in a study of cytomegalovirus exposure and HLA in healthy donors (dated 2017 in TCRdb). Library prep was done by the immunoSEQ multiplex PCR assay. Sourced from immuneACCESS, this table was stored by TCRdb with only in-frame sequences that have V and J called. A share of the clones is absent; for the studies checked, an unresolved V gene accounts for under half, and the remainder has no known explanation. In all, the sample holds fewer than 85,000 clones, and 94% of those were seen once. The ten largest make up under 0.75% of the sample. The sequenced sample was PBMCs. Receptors were obtained from a woman aged 18 to 35 in good health and CMV-seronegative.

The chain employs TRBV19 and TRBJ2-7, with a weak D call TRBD2 (5 bases). The CDR3 contains 12 residues. V lost 5 bases, J lost 7 bases, and 12 bases lay in between. The V gene's germline CDR1 is LNHDA and CDR2 SQIVND (reference sequence). CDR3 residues: CASSSNGGEQYF. CDR3 in DNA: TGTGCCAGTAGTTCAAACGGAGGAGAGCAGTACTTC.

The chain couples TRBV25-1 to TRBJ2-1, with TRBD1 matching 10 bases. V trimming: 0 bases; J trimming: 9 bases; junction bases outside the gene matches: 8. The CDR3 runs to 16 residues. Germline CDR1 and CDR2: MGHDK and SYGVNS. CDR3 nucleotides: TGTGCCAGCAGTGAATACGGGACAGGGGTAATGAGTGAGCAGTTCTTC. Its protein is CASSEYGTGVMSEQFF.

The chain employs TRBV2 and TRBJ1-1; TRBD1 matches 7 bases. Trimming took 2 bases from V and 1 from J; bases not matched to a gene: 7. The length of the CDR3 is 16 residues. CDR1 and CDR2 from the germline V gene are SNHLY and FYNNEI. CDR3 nucleotides: TGTGCCAGCAGTGAACCCTGGGACAGCACGAACACTGAAGCTTTCTTT. This sequence encodes CASSEPWDSTNTEAFF. Full variable domain (remainder filled in from reference TRBV2 and TRBJ1-1): EPEVTQTPSHQVTQMGQEVILRCVPISNHLYFYWYRQILGQKVEFLVSFYNNEISEKSEIFDDQFSVERPDGSNFTLKIRSTKLEDSAMYFCASSEPWDSTNTEAFFGQGTRLTVV.

This clone was detected once. This chain joins TRBV7-2 and TRBJ2-4; tentative D call: TRBD2 (6 bases). Trimming left V 5 bases short and J 0 bases short, with 17 bases between. CDR3 size: 17 residues. The germline V gene has CDR1 SGHTA and CDR2 FQGNSA. The CDR3 DNA follows: TGTGCCAGCAGCGCCCTCGGGCGGGGTATAGCCAAAAACATTCAGTACTTC. Translated, it gives CASSALGRGIAKNIQYF.

This chain links TRBV13 with TRBJ1-1; D is uncertain. Between the trimmed V and J ends, which lost 0 bases and 8 bases, there was a span of 13 bases. The CDR3 has 14 residues. The germline CDR1 and CDR2 sequences are PRHDT and FYEKMQ (reference sequence). CDR3 loop: CASSLGSGFMEAFF. CDR3 nucleotide sequence: TGTGCCAGCAGCTTAGGATCCGGGTTTATGGAAGCTTTCTTT.

The chain combines TRBV7-2 with TRBJ2-5; no reliable D call. The V and J ends lost 4 bases and 4 bases respectively, with 16 bases between them. Germline V gene data show CDR1 as SGHTA and CDR2 as FQGNSA. The CDR3 runs to 15 residues. The CDR3 coding sequence is TGTGCCAGCAGCTCAGTCCCACTACTGCGAGAGACCCAGTACTTC. As protein: CASSSVPLLRETQYF.

The rearrangement joins TRBV6-5 to TRBJ2-3, with D possibly matching TRBD2 (6 bases). The CDR3 consists of 15 residues. V gave up 0 bases and J gave up 3 bases, with 10 bases separating them. Germline CDR1 is MNHEY and CDR2 is SVGAGI. CDR3 in DNA: TGTGCCAGCAGTTACTCACGCGGGGTGACAGATACGCAGTATTTT. Translating gives CASSYSRGVTDTQYF.

This clone was counted once. The chain combines TRBV29-1 with TRBJ1-1, with 7 bases fitting TRBD1. Losses at the gene ends were 6 bases for V and 0 bases for J; bases not matched to a gene: 4. The CDR3 runs to 13 residues. Germline V gene data show CDR1 as SQVTM and CDR2 as ANQGSEA. The CDR3 sequence is CSVKGQMNTEAFF. In nucleotides, the CDR3 is TGCAGCGTGAAGGGACAGATGAACACTGAAGCTTTCTTT.

The chain uses TRBV14 and TRBJ1-2; tentatively, D is TRBD1 (5 bases). Trimming removed 1 base from V and 2 bases from J, with 14 bases in between. The length of the CDR3 is 16 residues. CDR1 and CDR2 from the germline V gene are SGHDN and FVKESK. The CDR3 DNA reads TGTGCCAGCAGCCAAGGTTGGGGCGACAGAAACTATGGCTACACCTTC. Encoded protein: CASSQGWGDRNYGYTF.

With respect to this clone: Other nucleotide sequences in the sample specify the same CDR3. The V gene is TRBV30, the J gene TRBJ1-5; 8 bases match TRBD1. V shed 5 bases, J shed 4 bases, and the junction held 4 bases outside the gene matches. Germline V gene lookup returns CDR1 GTSNPN and CDR2 SVGIG (reference sequence). The CDR3 contains 13 residues. The CDR3 DNA reads TGTGCCTGGTCCGGACAGGGAAATCAGCCCCAGCATTTT. Protein product: CAWSGQGNQPQHF.

The rearrangement uses TRBV5-4 and TRBJ2-2; 13 nucleotides agree with TRBD2. Losses at the gene ends were 4 bases for V and 6 bases for J; bases not matched to a gene: 3. Germline CDR1 and CDR2: SGHNT and YYREEE (reference sequence). The CDR3 length is 15 residues. The CDR3 DNA follows: TGTGCCAGCAGCCCCACTAGCGGGGGGGCCGGGGAGCTGTTTTTT. This translates into CASSPTSGGAGELFF.

This clone was seen many times. V gene TRBV7-6 combines with J gene TRBJ2-1; a possible D gene is TRBD2 (6 bases). Germline V lookup: CDR1 SGHVS, CDR2 FNYEAQ. CDR3 length: 18 residues. Trimming shortened V by 5 bases and J by 0 bases, and 20 bases separated the two germline ends. This CDR3 is CASSRGRFVKSSYNEQFF. The DNA for the CDR3 is TGTGCCAGCAGCCGAGGGAGGTTCGTCAAAAGCTCCTACAATGAGCAGTTCTTC.

The genes are TRBV29-1 and TRBJ2-7, with TRBD2 matching 7 bases. Germline lookup yields CDR1 SQVTM and CDR2 ANQGSEA. CDR3 length: 14 residues. V lost 7 bases, J lost 0 bases, and 9 bases stayed unmatched. The CDR3 coding sequence is TGCAGCGCCGGGAGCGGGGCCCCCTCCTACGAGCAGTACTTC. This translates into CSAGSGAPSYEQYF.

The chain links TRBV6-1 to TRBJ1-6; 10 bases match TRBD1. Germline loops: CDR1 MNHNS, CDR2 SASEGT. The junction had 10 bases not matched to a gene; V was cut back by 2 bases and J by 0 bases. The CDR3 runs to 20 residues. CDR3 in DNA: TGTGCCAGCAGTGAACCCGACAGGGGGCTAATTTACTCCTATAATTCACCCCTCCACTTT. Translating gives CASSEPDRGLIYSYNSPLHF.

J is TRBJ1-2 and V is TRBV9; tentative D call: TRBD1 (5 bases). The CDR3 loop spans 14 amino acids. Trimming removed 3 bases from V and 0 bases from J, with 9 bases in between. Germline V CDR1 and CDR2: SGDLS, YYNGEE. The CDR3 sequence is CASSAGKSNYGYTF. CDR3 DNA sequence: TGTGCCAGCAGCGCAGGGAAATCTAACTATGGCTACACCTTC.